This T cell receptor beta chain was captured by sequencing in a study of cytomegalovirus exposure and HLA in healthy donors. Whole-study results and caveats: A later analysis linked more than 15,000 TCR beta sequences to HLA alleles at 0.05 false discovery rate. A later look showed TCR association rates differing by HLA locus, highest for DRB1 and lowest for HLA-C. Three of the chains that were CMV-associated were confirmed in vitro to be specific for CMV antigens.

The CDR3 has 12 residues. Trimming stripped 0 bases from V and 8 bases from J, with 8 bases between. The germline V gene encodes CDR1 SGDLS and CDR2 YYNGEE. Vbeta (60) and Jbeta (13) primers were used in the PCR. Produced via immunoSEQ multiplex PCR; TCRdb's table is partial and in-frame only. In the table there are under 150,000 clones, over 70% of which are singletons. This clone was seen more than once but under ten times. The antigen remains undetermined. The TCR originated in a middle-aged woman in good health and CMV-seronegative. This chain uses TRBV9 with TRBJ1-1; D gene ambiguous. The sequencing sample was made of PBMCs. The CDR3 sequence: CASSVDSLEAFF. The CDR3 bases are TGTGCCAGCAGCGTAGACAGCCTAGAAGCTTTCTTT.